This T cell receptor (beta chain) derives from a study of cytomegalovirus exposure and HLA in healthy donors (dated by TCRdb to 2017 to 2019). For the study in its entirety: An earlier analysis of some 620 of the donors reported under 300 Gb of sequence data and around 110 million unique TCR beta sequences obtained from some 170 million T cells. The study aimed to test whether cataloging public T cell receptors could reveal signatures of past pathogen exposure. On average, 235,054 unique TCR beta nucleotide sequences were sequenced per donor among some 420 genotyped donors of the cohort, with roughly 18% of those sequences being non-productive. Both class I and class II loci were covered by HLA typing, at four-digit resolution. The T cell repertoires of some 700 subjects were profiled by immunosequencing and related to cytomegalovirus serostatus. Donor age, sex, ethnicity and CMV serostatus were collected together with the repertoire data. An earlier analysis of more than 450 of the donors used high-throughput TCR beta sequencing to judge whether each TCR beta V gene segment behaved as functional or pseudogenic. Roughly 300 gigabases of sequencing data and around 90 million unique TCR sequences made up an early release that covered approximately 620 HLA-typed donors. Among the 398 genotyped donors, around 81% belonged to the genetic ancestry cluster associated with self-reported Caucasian donors. In a later genetic analysis, genome-wide SNP genotypes for about 65% of the roughly 670 donors were used, and that subset was treated as a discovery cohort. To predict cytomegalovirus infection status, the study brought together high-throughput TCR immunosequencing, statistical association of individual TCRs with disease status, and machine learning. In the later analysis, no new phenotypic data were used to find candidate immune exposures; instead, reliance was placed on TCR beta sequences and their occurrence across donors. Because of strong linkage in the cohort, 4 to 6 DR-DQ haplotypes were treated as single units for association and clustering. A separate validation cohort of some 130 different subjects was used in addition to the roughly 700-subject first cohort. Every discovery cohort repertoire had been produced on one sequencing platform. A later analysis re-examined previously published TCR beta repertoires from 600 to 700 donors and added high-resolution HLA genotyping to investigate patterns of TCR occurrence. Typing coverage varied by locus: about 620-630 donors for A, B, C, DRB1 and DQB1; approximately 500 for DQA1; about 590 for DPA1; roughly 450 for DPB1. The paper as a whole reports these results and caveats: Roughly uniform sequencing depth across donors was assumed in presence/absence analyses, although this assumption may not hold. Specific HLA alleles were associated with around 18,000 TCR beta sequences at a false discovery rate of 0.05 in a later analysis. A few of the identified cytomegalovirus-associated TCR beta chains were confirmed in vitro to be specific for cytomegalovirus antigens. The study listed 170 or so TCR beta chains as associated with cytomegalovirus. According to a later analysis, most CMV-associated TCR beta chains appeared to be HLA-restricted, and the HLA associations seemed to be driven largely by CMV exposure. The only immune exposure information available for the cohort was CMV serostatus. An earlier analysis of approximately 540 of the donors showed that most TCR beta V segments appeared in productive rearrangements either about 87% or about 30% of the time, which broadly matched IMGT annotations. Several of the top co-occurrence clusters appeared to be linked to parvovirus B19, influenza, CMV and Epstein-Barr virus, according to a later analysis. The classifier was reported to diagnose cytomegalovirus status with high specificity and sensitivity in both the original and validation cohorts. Most TCR sequences were seen in very few donors, while some public TCRs were found in many individuals. A further reported finding was that TCR beta sequences accurately predicted the HLA-A and HLA-B alleles for most subjects in the first cohort. Only TCR beta chains were sequenced in this cohort, and the absence of alpha or paired-chain data limited detectable features. According to a later genetic analysis, donors in an Asian-associated ancestry cluster had fewer N-insertions in productive TCRs than the approximately 650-donor mean. Correlated functional status among segregating V segments might reflect linkage disequilibrium, but an unknown experimental factor could not be ruled out. When HLA alleles, especially DR and DQ, strongly co-occurred, TCR associations were difficult to assign to individual alleles. According to a later analysis, TCR association rates differed among HLA loci, with DRB1 alleles showing the most associated TCRs and HLA-C alleles showing the fewest. Compared with equally common non-associated chains, HLA-associated TCR beta chains in a later analysis were more clonally expanded and had lower generation probabilities. The earlier analysis of 587 of the donors excluded around 17 rarely observed V segments, including chromosome 9 orphons, because counts were too low. Because HLA typing was missing for some donors at each locus, association tests included only the typed subset. An association between a missense DCLRE1C variant and V-gene and J-gene trimming of TCR beta chains was found in a later genetic analysis and replicated in an independent cohort. A cluster of highly shared sequence variants was judged likely to represent a technical artifact of the sequencing pipeline. The authors suggested that the approach could potentially be extended to other disease states and immunological phenotypes.

The cohort comprised 550 to 700 healthy bone marrow donors. Cohort members were all nominally healthy when sampled, although unrecorded immune exposures were likely present. The donor tested CMV seropositive and was one of the 289 seropositive cohort members. Every donor gave a peripheral blood sample, and the peripheral blood mononuclear cells from that sample were used for TCR beta sequencing. Genomic DNA extraction from the blood cell samples was performed with the Qiagen DNeasy Blood Extraction Kit. Comments on this clone: No antigen is known for it. No much larger clonotype is one base removed from it; base qualities were not supplied.

Libraries came from the immunoSEQ multiplex PCR assay. A mixture of 60 forward primers for TCR Vbeta segments and 13 reverse primers for TCR Jbeta segments was used in the multiplex PCR. A multiplex PCR assay on genomic DNA amplified the CDR3 region of rearranged TCR beta genes. The amplified TCR beta libraries were sequenced on the Illumina HiSeq System as 87-base-pair reads. As for the original processing: In a later analysis, tens of millions of unique TCR beta chains were counted across the approximately 640 repertoires, and roughly 11 million of these chains were shared by at least two donors. Raw reads were error-corrected and collapsed into unique sequences with a nearest-neighbor algorithm that merged closely related sequences to remove PCR and sequencing errors. Alignment of CDR3 sequences to IMGT reference sequences was used to assign V, D and J gene segments. For a sequence to be retained, at least a six-nucleotide match to both a V gene segment and a J gene segment was required. Rearrangements were called productive when the CDR3 lacked stop codons and stayed in frame with V and J; all others were non-productive. Following IMGT convention, CDR3 was defined as the stretch from the second conserved V-encoded cysteine up to the conserved J-encoded phenylalanine. Sequences without an unambiguous match to a single V gene segment were excluded from the earlier analysis of approximately 600 of the donors. An earlier analysis of a few hundred of the donors called V segments functional above 56.7% productive rearrangements and segregating when the between-donor standard deviation exceeded 5%. A statistical classification framework was developed to diagnose cytomegalovirus status using the catalog of TCR beta chain sequences. In a later analysis, V and J genes were assigned by comparing TCR nucleotide sequences against IMGT/GENE-DB human TR gene sequences. In a later analysis, CDR3 sequences and most-parsimonious VDJ recombination scenarios were assigned using the TCRdist pipeline. In a later analysis, every TCR beta chain was defined by the combination of its CDR3 amino acid sequence and its V-gene family, and reads without a unique V-gene family were dropped. A later analysis removed 600 or so highly shared, low-generation-probability nucleotide sequences to deal with suspected cross-contamination and a sequencing artifact. A later analysis calculated a clonal expansion index for each public chain from normalized within-repertoire ranks of inferred template counts. In a later analysis, generation probabilities were computed with a VDJ recombination model fitted to out-of-frame rearrangements, and the resulting probabilities were checked against IGoR. Hypergeometric tests were used in a later analysis to score TCR-TCR, TCR-HLA and TCR-CMV co-occurrence, with a repertoire-size bias correction applied to the TCR pairs. False discovery rates were estimated in a later analysis by permuting HLA or CMV assignments 20 times. In a later analysis, co-occurring TCRs were grouped using DBSCAN, and TCRdist sequence similarity was added for clustering within HLA-allele-positive subsets. Repertoires with fewer than 30,000 or more than 120,000 public chains were left out of co-occurrence clustering, as were about five repertoires with anomalous nucleotide sharing. Not all clones reach the TCRdb copy of this immuneACCESS table, which keeps in-frame sequences only. Checked studies attribute under half of the gap to unresolved V genes and leave the rest unexplained. V, J and clone size derive from that table, while D and trimming were established from the DNA sequence. The sample table contains approximately 110,000 clones; only one count was recorded for approximately 72% of them. The ten largest account for approximately 8.2% of the sample.

This TCR derives from a woman aged 40 to 55 in good health and CMV-seropositive. Specimen: PBMCs.

The encoded CDR3 is CASTSRRADTQYF. The DNA is TGTGCCAGCACGTCGAGGAGGGCAGATACGCAGTATTTT. This sequence uses TRBV6-5 and TRBJ2-3, with TRBD2 perhaps the D gene, on 6 matching bases. Its CDR3 holds 13 amino acids, cysteine through phenylalanine. The only DNA kept is the CDR3, 39 bases in frame from the first base. Based on the germline V gene, the CDR1 and CDR2 sequences are MNHEY and SVGAGI. V is clipped by 7 bases and J by 4 bases, and the sequence between their germline boundaries is 12 bases long.